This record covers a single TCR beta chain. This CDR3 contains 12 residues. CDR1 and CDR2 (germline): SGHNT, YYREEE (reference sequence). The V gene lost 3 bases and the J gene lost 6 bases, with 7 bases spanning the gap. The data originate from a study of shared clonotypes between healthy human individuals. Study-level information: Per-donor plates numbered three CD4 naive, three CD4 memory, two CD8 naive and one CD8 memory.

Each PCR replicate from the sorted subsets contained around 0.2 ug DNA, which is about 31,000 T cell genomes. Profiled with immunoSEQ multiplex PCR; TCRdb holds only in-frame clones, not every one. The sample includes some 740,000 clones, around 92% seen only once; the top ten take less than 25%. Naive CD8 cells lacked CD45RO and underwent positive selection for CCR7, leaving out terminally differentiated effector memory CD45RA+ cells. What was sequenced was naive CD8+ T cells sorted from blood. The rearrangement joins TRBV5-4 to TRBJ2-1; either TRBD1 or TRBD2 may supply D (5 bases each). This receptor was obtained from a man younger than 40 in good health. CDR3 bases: TGTGCCAGCAGCTGGGGGACCAATGAGCAGTTCTTC. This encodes CASSWGTNEQFF.